This TCR beta chain originates from a study of Ad26.COV2.S vaccination and SARS-CoV-2 variants. Overall study context: Trial arm assignment for the donor was COV1001 Ad26.COV2.S. Donor got 5x10^10 or 1x10^11 viral particles of Ad26.COV2.S. The study's findings and limits: Measurement of non-spike TCR breadth gave similar results in vaccine and placebo recipients. Participants in the vaccine arm had higher spike-specific TCR breadth; placebo recipients had lower.

V shed 0 bases and J shed 5 bases, with 9 bases lying between them. CDR3 length: 13 residues. Looked up from germline, CDR1 is SGHNT and CDR2 is YYREEE (reference sequence). Assay used: immunoSEQ multiplex PCR; TCRdb lists only in-frame clones, some missing. The table records around 450,000 clones, around 89% of them present only once. Treatment specified: approximately 18 received Ad26.COV2.S at low or high dose, single or two shots; about 5 received placebo; per-sample allocation not given. Samples came from day 63 after the first vaccine or placebo injection. Of note for this clone: Its target is not known.

The sequence was collected from a person aged 18-65 years who received the Ad26.COV2.S COVID-19 vaccine or a placebo. The chain uses TRBV5-4 and TRBJ2-7; possible D gene TRBD1, 5 bases. Material: peripheral blood, obtained in a trial of Ad26.COV2.S vaccine versus placebo. CDR3 nucleotide sequence: TGTGCCAGCAGCTTGGGAACAGGCGACGAGCAGTACTTC. Translated, it gives CASSLGTGDEQYF.